The clone carrying this T cell receptor (beta chain) showed up just a few times. The target antigen is unknown. The CDR3 loop spans 14 amino acids. Looked up from germline, CDR1 is SGHRS and CDR2 is YFSETQ. Trimming left V 0 bases short and J 2 bases short, with 8 bases between. 60 Vbeta and 13 Jbeta primers were used in PCR. Assay used: immunoSEQ multiplex PCR; TCRdb lists only in-frame clones, some missing. The sample contains 95,000 to 150,000 clones, 15% to 17% of which appear only once. This sample is drawn from a study of cytomegalovirus exposure and HLA in healthy donors. Study observations and caveats: There were several of the most significant clusters that appeared linked to common viral pathogens in a later analysis. Most subjects had HLA-A and HLA-B alleles reportedly predicted accurately by TCR beta sequences.

This clonotype was sampled from a woman under 30 in good health and CMV-seronegative. Sequenced sample: PBMCs. This chain connects TRBV5-1 to TRBJ1-2, with a tentative D call TRBD1 (6 bases). For the CDR3, the DNA is TGCGCCAGCAGCTTGGACACAGGGAACTATGGCTACACCTTC. Translation gives CASSLDTGNYGYTF.